This T cell receptor (beta chain) was sequenced during a study of blood T cell repertoires in COVID-19. Overall study context: Sources were T cells, B-cell-depleted T cells, or PBMCs; the material itself was cDNA or gDNA.

This CDR3 spans 14 amino acids. Germline CDR1 reads LGHDT; CDR2 reads YNNKEL (reference sequence). V was pared by 0 bases and J by 4 bases, with 2 bases of the junction left unmatched. Repertoires were generated with immunoSEQ multiplex PCR, while TCRdb's copy carries only in-frame clones and drops some. Of 290,000 or so clones in the sample, 80% to 85% are singletons; the top ten hold 5%. The genes are TRBV3-1 (or the pseudogene TRBV3-2) and TRBJ1-2; 7 positions match TRBD1. The sequence was collected from a man aged 35 to 55 who had been exposed to COVID-19. Sequenced material: PBMCs or T cells enriched from blood (not recorded which). The DNA for the CDR3 is TGTGCCAGCAGCCAAGAGGGACAGCCCTATGGCTACACCTTC. Translated, it gives CASSQEGQPYGYTF.